A selection of T cell receptor beta chains follows, all from one sample in a study of cytomegalovirus exposure and HLA in healthy donors. Repertoires were generated with immunoSEQ multiplex PCR, while TCRdb's copy carries only in-frame clones and drops some. The sample shows approximately 150,000 clones, about 80% of them seen only once. Sample: PBMCs. Receptors were obtained from a man in his forties in good health and CMV-seronegative. Both conserved end residues are part of each CDR3. Each record gives: D gene, V gene, J gene, clone size, CDR3 protein, CDR3 DNA. The D gene is left open where the match is weak. Some rows have no size entry. The others give once, few or many, or a class for an expanded clone.

D gene: .
V gene: TRBV7-8
J gene: TRBJ1-2
clone size: .
CDR3 protein: CASSLGRESSYTF
CDR3 DNA: TGTGCCAGCAGCTTGGGCCGGGAATCAAGCTACACCTTC

D gene: .
V gene: TRBV5-1
J gene: TRBJ2-1
clone size: .
CDR3 protein: CASSINQGYEQFF
CDR3 DNA: TGCGCCAGCAGCATAAACCAGGGATATGAGCAGTTCTTC

D gene: .
V gene: TRBV27
J gene: TRBJ2-6
clone size: once
CDR3 protein: CASTPLGASGANVLTF
CDR3 DNA: TGTGCCAGCACCCCCCTTGGGGCGTCTGGGGCCAACGTCCTGACTTTC

D gene: .
V gene: TRBV11-3
J gene: TRBJ1-6
clone size: .
CDR3 protein: CASSPGGGGPNSPLHF
CDR3 DNA: TGTGCCAGCAGCCCCGGGGGGGGCGGCCCCAATTCACCCCTCCACTTT

D gene: TRBD1
V gene: TRBV5-1
J gene: TRBJ1-2
clone size: once
CDR3 protein: CASSVDGTGANYGYTF
CDR3 DNA: TGCGCCAGCAGCGTAGACGGGACAGGGGCTAACTATGGCTACACCTTC

D gene: .
V gene: TRBV9
J gene: TRBJ2-4
clone size: .
CDR3 protein: CASSVTTGLGAKNIQYF
CDR3 DNA: TGTGCCAGCAGCGTCACCACAGGGTTAGGAGCCAAAAACATTCAGTACTTC

D gene: .
V gene: TRBV4-2
J gene: TRBJ2-3
clone size: .
CDR3 protein: CASSQGTPRGATDTQYF
CDR3 DNA: TGTGCCAGCAGCCAAGGCACCCCCCGGGGTGCCACAGATACGCAGTATTTT

D gene: .
V gene: TRBV14
J gene: TRBJ1-3
clone size: .
CDR3 protein: CASSQQGTGNTIYF
CDR3 DNA: TGTGCCAGCAGCCAACAGGGTACCGGAAACACCATATATTTT

D gene: .
V gene: TRBV11-3
J gene: TRBJ2-3
clone size: .
CDR3 protein: CASSFGRNTQYF
CDR3 DNA: TGTGCCAGCAGCTTTGGCCGAAATACGCAGTATTTT

D gene: TRBD2
V gene: TRBV2
J gene: TRBJ2-5
clone size: .
CDR3 protein: CASSGLAAGGEGETQYF
CDR3 DNA: TGTGCCAGCAGTGGTTTGGCGGCGGGGGGCGAAGGAGAGACCCAGTACTTC

D gene: TRBD1
V gene: TRBV29-1
J gene: TRBJ2-1
clone size: .
CDR3 protein: CSVLGTGLYEQFF
CDR3 DNA: TGCAGCGTTCTGGGGACAGGGTTGTATGAGCAGTTCTTC

D gene: .
V gene: TRBV27
J gene: TRBJ2-7
clone size: once
CDR3 protein: CASSRTASYEQYF
CDR3 DNA: TGTGCCAGCAGTCGGACAGCGTCCTACGAGCAGTACTTC

D gene: TRBD2
V gene: TRBV7-9
J gene: TRBJ2-1
clone size: .
CDR3 protein: CSSSLGFLADNEQFF
CDR3 DNA: TGTTCCAGCAGCTTAGGTTTCCTAGCGGACAATGAGCAGTTCTTC

D gene: TRBD1
V gene: TRBV11-2
J gene: TRBJ1-4
clone size: few
CDR3 protein: CASSLNRGIEKLFF
CDR3 DNA: TGTGCCAGCAGCTTGAACAGGGGAATTGAAAAACTGTTTTTT

D gene: .
V gene: TRBV28
J gene: TRBJ2-4
clone size: .
CDR3 protein: CASSSPRRDIQYF
CDR3 DNA: TGTGCCAGCAGTTCCCCCAGGCGGGACATTCAGTACTTC

D gene: .
V gene: TRBV6-5
J gene: TRBJ2-7
clone size: .
CDR3 protein: CASSHRGRPYEQYF
CDR3 DNA: TGTGCCAGCAGTCATCGGGGGAGGCCCTACGAGCAGTACTTC

D gene: .
V gene: TRBV2
J gene: TRBJ1-5
clone size: few
CDR3 protein: CASSGSVNQPQHF
CDR3 DNA: TGTGCCAGCAGTGGGTCAGTAAATCAGCCCCAGCATTTT

D gene: TRBD1
V gene: TRBV19
J gene: TRBJ2-3
clone size: .
CDR3 protein: CASSRTTGRTDTQYF
CDR3 DNA: TGTGCCAGTAGCCGTACGACAGGGAGAACAGATACGCAGTATTTT

D gene: TRBD1
V gene: TRBV30
J gene: TRBJ2-3
clone size: .
CDR3 protein: CAWGPGTGNTDTQYF
CDR3 DNA: TGTGCCTGGGGCCCTGGGACAGGGAACACAGATACGCAGTATTTT

D gene: TRBD2
V gene: TRBV4-2
J gene: TRBJ2-3
clone size: .
CDR3 protein: CASSQGHSGSQADTQYF
CDR3 DNA: TGTGCCAGCAGCCAAGGCCATAGCGGGAGTCAGGCAGATACGCAGTATTTT

D gene: TRBD2
V gene: TRBV4-2
J gene: TRBJ2-7
clone size: .
CDR3 protein: CASSQERGGTTLPYEQYF
CDR3 DNA: TGTGCCAGCAGCCAAGAAAGAGGCGGGACTACCCTCCCATACGAGCAGTACTTC

D gene: .
V gene: TRBV5-6
J gene: TRBJ2-7
clone size: .
CDR3 protein: CASSPRTPLWRFEQYF
CDR3 DNA: TGTGCCAGCAGCCCGAGGACTCCCTTGTGGCGTTTCGAGCAGTACTTC

D gene: .
V gene: TRBV7-6
J gene: TRBJ2-1
clone size: .
CDR3 protein: CASSLSAGNEQFF
CDR3 DNA: TGTGCCAGCAGCTTATCTGCGGGCAATGAGCAGTTCTTC

D gene: TRBD2
V gene: TRBV7-9
J gene: TRBJ2-1
clone size: .
CDR3 protein: CSSSLGEAGGYNEQFF
CDR3 DNA: TGTTCCAGCAGCTTAGGTGAGGCGGGAGGCTACAATGAGCAGTTCTTC

D gene: TRBD1
V gene: TRBV6-1
J gene: TRBJ2-1
clone size: .
CDR3 protein: CASSRDRGNEQFF
CDR3 DNA: TGTGCCAGCAGTAGGGACAGGGGGAATGAGCAGTTCTTC

D gene: TRBD2
V gene: TRBV5-1
J gene: TRBJ2-1
clone size: .
CDR3 protein: CASSRWTSGTYNEQFF
CDR3 DNA: TGCGCCAGCAGCCGATGGACTAGCGGGACCTACAATGAGCAGTTCTTC

D gene: TRBD1
V gene: TRBV13
J gene: TRBJ1-1
clone size: .
CDR3 protein: CASTHGTAVVNTEAFF
CDR3 DNA: TGTGCCAGCACACACGGGACAGCCGTCGTGAACACTGAAGCTTTCTTT

D gene: TRBD1
V gene: TRBV28
J gene: TRBJ1-5
clone size: once
CDR3 protein: CASSLKGGGNNQPQHF
CDR3 DNA: TGTGCCAGCAGTTTAAAAGGGGGCGGAAATAATCAGCCCCAGCATTTT

D gene: .
V gene: TRBV29-1
J gene: TRBJ2-7
clone size: .
CDR3 protein: CSVEGGTDPYEQYF
CDR3 DNA: TGCAGCGTTGAGGGCGGGACGGACCCCTACGAGCAGTACTTC

D gene: TRBD2
V gene: TRBV19
J gene: TRBJ2-3
clone size: few
CDR3 protein: CASSIIVGSGRRTDTQYF
CDR3 DNA: TGTGCCAGTAGTATTATCGTCGGTAGCGGGAGAAGGACAGATACGCAGTATTTT

D gene: TRBD2
V gene: TRBV28
J gene: TRBJ2-7
clone size: .
CDR3 protein: CASSHGTSGPSYEQYF
CDR3 DNA: TGTGCCAGCAGCCACGGGACTAGCGGGCCCTCCTACGAGCAGTACTTC

D gene: .
V gene: TRBV18
J gene: TRBJ2-3
clone size: .
CDR3 protein: CASSPLPSGSPSDTQYF
CDR3 DNA: TGTGCCAGCTCACCACTCCCCTCCGGGAGTCCCTCAGATACGCAGTATTTT

D gene: .
V gene: TRBV7-9
J gene: TRBJ2-3
clone size: few
CDR3 protein: CASSSLSVSSTDTQYF
CDR3 DNA: TGTGCCAGCAGCTCGCTGAGCGTTTCTAGCACAGATACGCAGTATTTT

D gene: .
V gene: TRBV7-2
J gene: TRBJ2-3
clone size: .
CDR3 protein: CASSLVMASTDTQYF
CDR3 DNA: TGTGCCAGCAGCTTAGTTATGGCCAGCACAGATACGCAGTATTTT

D gene: .
V gene: TRBV27
J gene: TRBJ2-1
clone size: .
CDR3 protein: CASSSLADYNEQFF
CDR3 DNA: TGTGCCAGCAGTTCATTAGCGGACTACAATGAGCAGTTCTTC

D gene: .
V gene: TRBV6-5
J gene: TRBJ2-7
clone size: .
CDR3 protein: CASRSDKEQYF
CDR3 DNA: TGTGCCAGCAGATCCGACAAAGAGCAGTACTTC

D gene: .
V gene: TRBV23-1
J gene: TRBJ1-5
clone size: once
CDR3 protein: CASKAPKTGSNQPQHF
CDR3 DNA: TGCGCCAGCAAGGCACCCAAAACGGGGAGCAATCAGCCCCAGCATTTT

D gene: .
V gene: TRBV28
J gene: TRBJ1-2
clone size: .
CDR3 protein: CASSLSPVRGYGYTF
CDR3 DNA: TGTGCCAGCAGTTTATCCCCTGTAAGGGGGTATGGCTACACCTTC

D gene: TRBD1
V gene: TRBV5-1
J gene: TRBJ1-6
clone size: .
CDR3 protein: CASSSEGQGNSPLHF
CDR3 DNA: TGCGCCAGCAGCTCGGAGGGACAGGGAAATTCACCCCTCCACTTT

D gene: TRBD1
V gene: TRBV19
J gene: TRBJ2-7
clone size: .
CDR3 protein: CASSQFPGQTFTYEQYF
CDR3 DNA: TGTGCCAGTAGTCAATTTCCGGGACAGACCTTCACCTACGAGCAGTACTTC

D gene: TRBD1
V gene: TRBV6-6
J gene: TRBJ2-6
clone size: .
CDR3 protein: CASSKTGAGANGLTF
CDR3 DNA: TGTGCCAGCAGTAAGACAGGGGCTGGGGCCAACGGCCTGACTTTC

D gene: TRBD1
V gene: TRBV5-1
J gene: TRBJ2-1
clone size: .
CDR3 protein: CASSLAGTEYNEQFF
CDR3 DNA: TGCGCCAGCAGCTTGGCCGGGACAGAGTACAATGAGCAGTTCTTC

D gene: .
V gene: TRBV7-9
J gene: TRBJ1-3
clone size: .
CDR3 protein: CSSSLATGSSGNTIYF
CDR3 DNA: TGTTCCAGCAGCTTAGCGACAGGCAGCTCTGGAAACACCATATATTTT

D gene: .
V gene: TRBV15
J gene: TRBJ1-5
clone size: .
CDR3 protein: CATSRDLSGVQPQHF
CDR3 DNA: TGTGCCACCAGCAGAGATCTGTCCGGGGTCCAGCCCCAGCATTTT

D gene: TRBD2
V gene: TRBV2
J gene: TRBJ2-7
clone size: .
CDR3 protein: CASSEGAGKDYEQYF
CDR3 DNA: TGTGCCAGCAGTGAAGGAGCGGGGAAAGACTACGAGCAGTACTTC

D gene: TRBD2
V gene: TRBV15
J gene: TRBJ2-3
clone size: .
CDR3 protein: CATSRDPAGGVLDTQYF
CDR3 DNA: TGTGCCACCAGCAGAGATCCAGCGGGAGGGGTTTTAGATACGCAGTATTTT

D gene: TRBD2
V gene: TRBV2
J gene: TRBJ2-3
clone size: .
CDR3 protein: CASSERLAVSTDTQYF
CDR3 DNA: TGTGCCAGCAGTGAACGACTAGCCGTTAGCACAGATACGCAGTATTTT

D gene: TRBD1
V gene: TRBV4-2
J gene: TRBJ2-7
clone size: .
CDR3 protein: CASSHAVAGTGASYEQYF
CDR3 DNA: TGTGCCAGCAGCCACGCCGTAGCAGGCACAGGGGCGTCCTACGAGCAGTACTTC

D gene: TRBD1
V gene: TRBV18
J gene: TRBJ2-7
clone size: .
CDR3 protein: CASSSNSGQGSYEQYF
CDR3 DNA: TGTGCCAGCTCATCCAACTCGGGACAGGGCTCCTACGAGCAGTACTTC

D gene: TRBD2
V gene: TRBV5-4
J gene: TRBJ2-3
clone size: .
CDR3 protein: CASSLTSGSPDTQYF
CDR3 DNA: TGTGCCAGCAGCTTGACTAGCGGGAGCCCAGATACGCAGTATTTT

D gene: .
V gene: TRBV15
J gene: TRBJ2-5
clone size: .
CDR3 protein: CATSRGRETQYF
CDR3 DNA: TGTGCCACCAGCAGAGGGCGGGAGACCCAGTACTTC

D gene: TRBD1
V gene: TRBV5-1
J gene: TRBJ1-1
clone size: .
CDR3 protein: CASSFAGDSTEAFF
CDR3 DNA: TGCGCCAGCAGCTTCGCAGGGGACAGCACTGAAGCTTTCTTT